This is a list of T cell receptor beta chains from one sample in a study of graft-versus-host responses after intestinal transplantation. Their cognate antigens are unknown. Sequenced by immunoSEQ multiplex PCR; TCRdb stores in-frame clones only, minus some. Here the sample spans 80,000 to 95,000 clones, less than 90% being singletons. The material sequenced was unstimulated CD4+ T cells sorted from spleen or lymph node cells, taken before transplant. The receptors originated from a human donor who was the organ donor for an intestinal transplant. The conserved cysteine and the conserved F or W are not part of the CDR3 here. The order of the fields is V gene, CDR3 protein.

TRBV27 ATKPRGHSGEKLF
TRBV5-1 ASSLGERGSPLH
TRBV7-9 ASSFDTGSTEAF
TRBV7-2 ASSFVDSGRHEQF
TRBV7-3 ASSLIGGRVNTEAF
TRBV2 ASSVRSTLISYNSPLH
TRBV10-2 ASRLAGGETQY
TRBV4-2 ASSQARGGETDTQY
TRBV5-4 ASSFSARSTGELF
TRBV10-3 AISESSGALEGEQF
TRBV9 ASSVVKTANYGYT
TRBV28 ASSLTSYGYT
TRBV7-2 ASSLSGRSTGELF
TRBV2 ASSEPSVGLGVGAPAQY
TRBV7-2 ASSLGLASYNEQF
TRBV19 ASSEDAGGLSDTQY
TRBV19 AAGTLASGNTIY